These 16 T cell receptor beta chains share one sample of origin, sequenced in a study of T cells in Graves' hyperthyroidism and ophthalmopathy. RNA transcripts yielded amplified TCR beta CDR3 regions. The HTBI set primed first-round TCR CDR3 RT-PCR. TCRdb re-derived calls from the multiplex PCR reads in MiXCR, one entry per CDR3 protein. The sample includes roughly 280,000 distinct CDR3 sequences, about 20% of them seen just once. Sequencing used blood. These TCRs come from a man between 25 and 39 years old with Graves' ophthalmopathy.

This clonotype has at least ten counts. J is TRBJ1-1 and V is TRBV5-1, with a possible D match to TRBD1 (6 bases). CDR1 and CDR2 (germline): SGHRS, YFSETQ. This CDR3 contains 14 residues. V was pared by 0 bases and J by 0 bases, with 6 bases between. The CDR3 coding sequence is TGCGCCAGCAGCTTGGGGGACATGAACACTGAAGCTTTCTTT. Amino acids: CASSLGDMNTEAFF.

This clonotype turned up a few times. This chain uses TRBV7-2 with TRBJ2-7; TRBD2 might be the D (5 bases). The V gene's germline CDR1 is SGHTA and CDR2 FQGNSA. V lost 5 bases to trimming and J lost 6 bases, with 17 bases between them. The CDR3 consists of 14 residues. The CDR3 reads CASSPAAGRTEQYF. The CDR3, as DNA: TGTGCCAGCAGCCCAGCGGCAGGACGGACCGAGCAGTACTTC.

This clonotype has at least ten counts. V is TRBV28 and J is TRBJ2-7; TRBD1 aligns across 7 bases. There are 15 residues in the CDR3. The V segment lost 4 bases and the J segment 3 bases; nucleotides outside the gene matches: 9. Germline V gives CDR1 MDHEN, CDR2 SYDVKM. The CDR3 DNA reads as TGTGCCAGCAGTTCCTCAGGGGGTCCTATCTACGAGCAGTACTTC. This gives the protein CASSSSGGPIYEQYF.

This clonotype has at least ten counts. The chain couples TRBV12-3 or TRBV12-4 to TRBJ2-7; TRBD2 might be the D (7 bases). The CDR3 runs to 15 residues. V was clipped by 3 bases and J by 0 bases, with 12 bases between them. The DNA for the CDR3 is TGTGCCAGCAGTTTGGGGGGGCTTAGCTCCTACGAGCAGTACTTC. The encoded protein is CASSLGGLSSYEQYF.

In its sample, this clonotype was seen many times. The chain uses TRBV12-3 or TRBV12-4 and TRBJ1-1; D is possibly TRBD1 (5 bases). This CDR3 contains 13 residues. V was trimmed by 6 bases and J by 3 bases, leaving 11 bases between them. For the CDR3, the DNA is TGTGCCAGCAGCCGACAGTGGGACACTGAAGCTTTCTTT. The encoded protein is CASSRQWDTEAFF.

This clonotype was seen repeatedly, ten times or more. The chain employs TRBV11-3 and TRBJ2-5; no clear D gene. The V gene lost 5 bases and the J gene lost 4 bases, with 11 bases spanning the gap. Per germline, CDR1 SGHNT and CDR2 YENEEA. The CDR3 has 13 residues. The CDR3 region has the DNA TGTGCCAGCAGCACGAAGGGTCGAGAGACCCAGTACTTC. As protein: CASSTKGRETQYF.

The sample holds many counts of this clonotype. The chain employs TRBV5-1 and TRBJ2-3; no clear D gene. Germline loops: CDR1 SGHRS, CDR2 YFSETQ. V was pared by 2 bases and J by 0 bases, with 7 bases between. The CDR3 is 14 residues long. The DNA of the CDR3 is TGCGCCAGCAGCTTAGGTGAGAGCACAGATACGCAGTATTTT. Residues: CASSLGESTDTQYF. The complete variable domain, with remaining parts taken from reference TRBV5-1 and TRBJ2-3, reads KAGVTQTPRYLIKTRGQQVTLSCSPISGHRSVSWYQQTPGQGLQFLFEYFSETQRNKGNFPGRFSGRQFSNSRSEMNVSTLELGDSALYLCASSLGESTDTQYFGPGTRLTVL.

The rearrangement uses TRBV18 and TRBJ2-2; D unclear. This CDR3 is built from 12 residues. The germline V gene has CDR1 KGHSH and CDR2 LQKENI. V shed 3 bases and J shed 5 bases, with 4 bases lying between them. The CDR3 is CASSPLTGELFF. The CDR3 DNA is TGTGCCAGCTCACCTTTGACCGGGGAGCTGTTTTTT.

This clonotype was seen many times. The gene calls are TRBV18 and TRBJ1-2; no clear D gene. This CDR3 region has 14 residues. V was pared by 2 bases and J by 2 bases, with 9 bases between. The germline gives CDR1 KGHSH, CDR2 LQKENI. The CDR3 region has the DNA TGTGCCAGCTCACCATCCGGGAGCAACTATGGCTACACCTTC. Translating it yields CASSPSGSNYGYTF.

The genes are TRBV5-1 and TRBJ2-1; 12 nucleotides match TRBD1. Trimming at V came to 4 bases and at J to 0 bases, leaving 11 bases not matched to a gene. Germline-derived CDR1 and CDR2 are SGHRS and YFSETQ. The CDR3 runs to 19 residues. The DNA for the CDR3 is TGCGCCAGCAGCGACTCGGGACAGGGGGCGTTAATCTCCTACAATGAGCAGTTCTTC. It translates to CASSDSGQGALISYNEQFF.

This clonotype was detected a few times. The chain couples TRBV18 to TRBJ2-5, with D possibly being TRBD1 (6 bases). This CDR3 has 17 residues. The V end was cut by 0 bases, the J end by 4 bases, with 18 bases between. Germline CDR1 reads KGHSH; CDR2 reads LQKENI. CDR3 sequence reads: CASSPPTRGFSRETQYF. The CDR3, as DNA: TGTGCCAGCTCACCACCTACCAGGGGATTTAGTAGAGAGACCCAGTACTTC.

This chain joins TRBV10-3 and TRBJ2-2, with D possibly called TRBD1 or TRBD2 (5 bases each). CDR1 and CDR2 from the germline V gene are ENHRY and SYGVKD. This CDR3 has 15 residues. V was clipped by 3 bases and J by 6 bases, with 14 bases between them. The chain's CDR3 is CAISEERGVAGELFF. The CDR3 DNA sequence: TGTGCCATCAGTGAAGAAAGGGGAGTCGCCGGGGAGCTGTTTTTT.

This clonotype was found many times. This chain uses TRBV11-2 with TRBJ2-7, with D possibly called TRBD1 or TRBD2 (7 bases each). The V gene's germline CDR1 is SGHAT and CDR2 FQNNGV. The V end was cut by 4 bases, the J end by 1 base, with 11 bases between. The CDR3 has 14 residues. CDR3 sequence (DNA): TGTGCCAGCAGCTCGCAGGGGGGGTCCTACGAGCAGTACTTC. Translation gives CASSSQGGSYEQYF.

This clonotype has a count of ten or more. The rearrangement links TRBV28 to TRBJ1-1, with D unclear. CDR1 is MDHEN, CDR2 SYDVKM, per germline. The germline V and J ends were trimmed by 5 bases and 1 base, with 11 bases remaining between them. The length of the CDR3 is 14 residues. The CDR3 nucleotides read TGTGCCAGCAGTCCGGTGTCAGCGAACACTGAAGCTTTCTTT. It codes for CASSPVSANTEAFF.

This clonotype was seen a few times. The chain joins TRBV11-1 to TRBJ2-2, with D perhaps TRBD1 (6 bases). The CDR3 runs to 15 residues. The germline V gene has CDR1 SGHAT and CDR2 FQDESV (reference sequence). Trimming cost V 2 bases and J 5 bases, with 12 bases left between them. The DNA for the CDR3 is TGTGCCAGCAGCTTACAGGGGATTCGGACCGGGGAGCTGTTTTTT. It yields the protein CASSLQGIRTGELFF.

CDR3 sequence (DNA): TGTGCCAGCAGTTACCCTCTAGCGGGAGGAGGCTACGAGCAGTACTTC. Translating it yields CASSYPLAGGGYEQYF. The chain joins TRBV2 to TRBJ2-7, with 11 bases aligning to TRBD2. Germline assignment: CDR1 SNHLY and CDR2 FYNNEI. The CDR3 length is 16 residues. The junction had 9 bases not matched to a gene; V was cut back by 5 bases and J by 3 bases. Variable domain in full (rest from reference TRBV2 and TRBJ2-7): EPEVTQTPSHQVTQMGQEVILRCVPISNHLYFYWYRQILGQKVEFLVSFYNNEISEKSEIFDDQFSVERPDGSNFTLKIRSTKLEDSAMYFCASSYPLAGGGYEQYFGPGTRLTVT.